This T cell receptor (beta chain) stems from a study of T-cell memory formation after mild COVID-19. A single record per CDR3 protein comes from TCRdb applying MiXCR to the 5' RACE reads. The table has 150,000 or so distinct CDR3 sequences, about 15% seen once. The study's findings and limits: CD4+ clones that contracted lay mainly in CM and EM; CD8+ ones lay in EMRA.

This CDR3 is built from 16 residues. With V trimmed by 0 bases and J by 2 bases, 2 bases remained unmatched. Germline assignment: CDR1 SGDLS and CDR2 YYNGEE. Comment on this clonotype: The antigen remains unidentified.

The TCR was taken from an adult woman who had mild COVID-19 (a few samples of this study predate the infection). Cell type and time point are not known. The chain is built from TRBV9 and TRBJ2-3, with 11 bases matching TRBD2. Sequencing was performed on PBMCs or a T cell subset sorted from them (not recorded which). CDR3 in DNA: TGTGCCAGCAGCGTAGGTAGCGGGGGGGCCACAGATACGCAGTATTTT. The encoded protein is CASSVGSGGATDTQYF. The entire variable domain, with the rest obtained from reference TRBV9 and TRBJ2-3, is as follows: DSGVTQTPKHLITATGQRVTLRCSPRSGDLSVYWYQQSLDQGLQFLIQYYNGEERAKGNILERFSAQQFPDLHSELNLSSLELGDSALYFCASSVGSGGATDTQYFGPGTRLTVL.